This TCR beta chain was obtained from a study of control samples from healthy donors and cancer patients. Only in-frame clones appear in the TCRdb table, and some are missing; sequencing was by immunoSEQ multiplex PCR. The sample lists around 170,000 clones, roughly 89% occurring once. The trim removed 7 bases at V and 6 bases at J, leaving 8 bases unmatched. Looked up from germline, CDR1 is SGDLS and CDR2 is YYNGEE. The CDR3 has 15 residues. This TCR was sampled from a woman between 45 and 60 years old in good health. Sequences were obtained from blood. J is TRBJ2-1 and V is TRBV9; the match to TRBD2 covers 12 bases. CDR3 in DNA: TGTGCCAGCGGCTGGGCTAGCGGGGGGGCCAATGAGCAGTTCTTC. This gives the protein CASGWASGGANEQFF.